These 5 T cell receptor beta chains were sequenced from one sample in a study of blood T cell repertoires in COVID-19. Clones were read by immunoSEQ multiplex PCR, and TCRdb kept only the in-frame ones, dropping some. Among 150,000 to 200,000 clones, roughly nine tenths were seen once, and the ten largest hold 18%. Sequenced input: peripheral blood. These receptors were obtained from a man in his 60s with active or convalescent COVID-19.

The chain combines TRBV5-1 with TRBJ2-3; 8 nucleotides align to TRBD2. The V gene end was trimmed by 3 bases and the J gene end by 6 bases; junction bases not matched to a gene: 3. Per the germline V gene, CDR1 is SGHRS and CDR2 is YFSETQ. This CDR3 is 13 amino acids long. CDR3 coding DNA: TGCGCCAGCAGCTGGACTAGCCCTGATACGCAGTATTTT. This encodes CASSWTSPDTQYF.

The V call is TRBV5-1, the J call TRBJ1-2; tentatively, D is TRBD1 (5 bases). CDR3 size: 15 residues. CDR1 is SGHRS, CDR2 YFSETQ, per germline. Trimming removed 4 bases at V and 4 bases at J, with 17 bases between. The DNA of the CDR3 is TGCGCCAGCAGCCCCGGGGGGGGAAGAGGCTATGGCTACACCTTC. It encodes CASSPGGGRGYGYTF.

This sequence joins TRBV30 and TRBJ1-5; perhaps TRBD1 as D (5 bases). V lost 1 base and J lost 7, with 11 bases in between. The CDR3 has 13 residues. Germline V gene lookup returns CDR1 GTSNPN and CDR2 SVGIG (reference sequence). CDR3 region: CAWSGQGTQPQHF. The CDR3 coding sequence is TGTGCCTGGAGTGGTCAGGGAACCCAGCCCCAGCATTTT.

The V and J genes are TRBV10-1 and TRBJ1-1; D not certain. Germline V gene lookup returns CDR1 WNHNN and CDR2 SYGVQD (reference sequence). Trimming took 6 bases from V and 0 from J, leaving 8 bases between them. The CDR3 has 13 amino acids. CDR3 region: CASRNFMNTEAFF. The CDR3 nucleotides are TGCGCCAGCAGGAACTTCATGAACACTGAAGCTTTCTTT.

This rearrangement joins TRBV5-1 to TRBJ2-7, with TRBD1 identical over 7 bases. This CDR3 region has 15 residues. The V gene's germline CDR1 is SGHRS and CDR2 YFSETQ. V lost 4 bases and J lost 4; bases outside the gene matches: 11. The CDR3 reads CASSPHRDSSYEQYF. CDR3 in DNA: TGCGCCAGCAGCCCTCACCGGGACAGCTCATACGAGCAGTACTTC.